Listed here are 14 T cell receptor beta chains from one sample, sequenced in a study of T cells expressing NK-cell markers. TCRdb reprocessed the 5' RACE reads and reports one entry per CDR3 protein, with no DNA. This listing includes about 540,000 distinct CDR3 sequences. Sequencing was performed on blood T cells: a sorted CD56 or NKG2C T cell subset, CD4+ or CD8+ T cells, or bulk PBMC T cells (not recorded which). Receptors were obtained from a man younger than 30 in good health.

This chain joins TRBV7-9 and TRBJ1-4. The CDR3 consists of 15 residues. CDR1 and CDR2 (germline): SEHNR, FQNEAQ (reference sequence). The CDR3 spells CASSSSGTSNEKLFF.

The chain is built from TRBV29-1 and TRBJ1-1. Germline CDR1 and CDR2: SQVTM and ANQGSEA. This CDR3 is 13 amino acids long. Here the CDR3 reads CSACTAVNTEAFF.

V is TRBV6-5 and J is TRBJ1-5. The germline gives CDR1 MNHEY, CDR2 SVGAGI. This CDR3 comprises 13 residues. CDR3 loop: CASSLGLDQPQHF.

The V call is TRBV28, the J call TRBJ2-6; the TCRdb call, TRBD1, lacks DNA for checking. CDR3 size: 19 residues. Per germline, CDR1 MDHEN and CDR2 SYDVKM. The CDR3 sequence: CASSIPYRVGGSGANVLTF.

The chain joins TRBV5-6 to TRBJ1-1. The CDR3 is 12 residues long. The V gene's germline CDR1 is SGHDT and CDR2 YYEEEE. This chain's CDR3 is CASSAGLTEAFF.

This chain connects TRBV4-1 to TRBJ2-1. The CDR3 covers 15 residues. Germline V gives CDR1 MGHRA, CDR2 YSYEKL. CDR3 protein: CASSQGLGLYNEQFF.

The genes are TRBV7-9 and TRBJ2-1; without DNA, the TCRdb call of TRBD2 cannot be checked. The CDR3 loop spans 16 amino acids. Germline V gives CDR1 SEHNR, CDR2 FQNEAQ (reference sequence). CDR3 sequence reads: CASSRWAGGAYNEQFF. Together with reference TRBV7-9 and TRBJ2-1, the CDR3 gives the full variable domain: DTGVSQNPRHKITKRGQNVTFRCDPISEHNRLYWYRQTLGQGPEFLTYFQNEAQLEKSRLLSDRFSAERPKGSFSTLEIQRTEQGDSAMYLCASSRWAGGAYNEQFFGPGTRLTVL.

CDR3 residues: CASSLNGAAFYGYTF. V is TRBV12-3 or TRBV12-4 and J is TRBJ1-2; with no DNA, the TCRdb D assignment of TRBD1 cannot be verified. This CDR3 is 15 amino acids long.

The gene calls are TRBV27 and TRBJ1-2; without DNA, the TCRdb call of TRBD1 cannot be checked. This CDR3 contains 15 residues. CDR1 MNHEY and CDR2 SMNVEV come from the germline V gene (reference sequence). The CDR3 reads CASSSTIGNNYGYTF.

The V and J genes are TRBV29-1 and TRBJ2-7; TCRdb's D call of TRBD1 is untestable without DNA. CDR1 is SQVTM and CDR2 is ANQGSEA in the germline V gene. The length of the CDR3 is 12 residues. The CDR3 loop is CSVGRGRTEQYF.

The chain has TRBV14 and TRBJ2-1. This CDR3 is 12 amino acids long. Germline V gene lookup returns CDR1 SGHDN and CDR2 FVKESK. CDR3: CASSQDSLSKVF.

J is TRBJ2-5 and V is TRBV20-1; TCRdb's D gene call, TRBD2, goes unchecked for lack of DNA. Per germline, CDR1 DFQATT and CDR2 SNEGSKA (reference sequence). The CDR3 is made up of 17 amino acids. The CDR3 sequence: CSARDSRSPGLDETQYF.

This rearrangement joins TRBV7-3 to TRBJ2-7; the D call from TCRdb, TRBD1, cannot be confirmed without DNA. This CDR3 has 18 residues. Germline lookup yields CDR1 SGHTA and CDR2 FQGTGA. CDR3: CASSPGQGGRLAAYEQYF.

The rearrangement uses TRBV11-1 and TRBJ2-1. This CDR3 comprises 16 residues. The germline V gene encodes CDR1 SGHAT and CDR2 FQDESV (reference sequence). CDR3: CASRSVKGGSYNEQFF.